This T cell receptor beta chain was identified during a study of PD-L1 blockade in urothelial cancer. Study-level information: At 3 weeks (second dose) and 6 weeks after starting treatment, blood was analyzed.

Patients' urothelial carcinoma was locally advanced or metastatic. All patients handed over anywhere from 1 to 8 samples, pretreatment and on-treatment. J lost 4 bases, V lost 0 bases, and 6 bases had no gene match. Germline CDR1 SGHNT, CDR2 YYREEE (reference sequence). The CDR3 totals 16 residues. Generated by immunoSEQ multiplex PCR, the TCRdb table keeps only in-frame clones and is missing some. The sample has more than 30,000 clones; roughly 89% are singletons. The V and J genes are TRBV5-4 and TRBJ2-3; 9 nucleotides match TRBD1. The sequencing here drew on PBMCs, taken around atezolizumab (anti-PD-L1) treatment. This TCR came from a man in his 60s with urothelial cancer. CDR3 loop: CASSLGDREFSDTQYF. As DNA, the CDR3 is TGTGCCAGCAGCTTGGGGGACAGGGAATTTTCAGATACGCAGTATTTT.